The 15 T cell receptor beta chains below come from one sample, sequenced in a study of control samples from healthy donors and cancer patients. TCRdb's copy holds only in-frame clones and misses some; the assay was immunoSEQ multiplex PCR. The sample has approximately 100,000 clones; just over 85% are singletons. The material sequenced was blood. The receptors here all came from a man in his thirties or forties in good health.

The chain carries TRBV29-1 and TRBJ1-2, with a possible D match to TRBD1 (5 bases). The germline gives CDR1 SQVTM, CDR2 ANQGSEA. The CDR3 length is 13 residues. V was trimmed by 4 bases and J by 8 bases, leaving 17 bases between them. The CDR3 sequence is CSVGPSGKLGYTF. The CDR3 DNA sequence: TGCAGCGTTGGGCCTTCAGGGAAGCTCGGCTACACCTTC.

The chain combines TRBV3-1 (or the pseudogene TRBV3-2) with TRBJ1-1, with TRBD1 matching over 8 bases. Trimming removed 1 base from V and 2 bases from J; junction bases left unmatched: 3. CDR1 and CDR2 (germline): LGHDT, YNNKEL (reference sequence). This CDR3 has 15 residues. CDR3 bases: TGTGCCAGCAGCCAAGCCCCAGGGGGCAACACTGAAGCTTTCTTT. Translated, it gives CASSQAPGGNTEAFF.

V is TRBV5-1 and J is TRBJ2-7; 9 nucleotides agree with TRBD2. There are 17 residues in the CDR3. Trimming removed 4 bases from V and 0 bases from J; junction bases left unmatched: 11. Germline loops: CDR1 SGHRS, CDR2 YFSETQ. CDR3: CASSGSVAGEGSYEQYF. The CDR3 coding sequence is TGCGCCAGCAGCGGGTCGGTAGCGGGAGAAGGCTCCTACGAGCAGTACTTC.

This clone came up once. This sequence joins TRBV18 and TRBJ2-7; a weak D match, TRBD1 (7 bases). Germline CDR1 and CDR2: KGHSH and LQKENI. V lost 4 bases, J lost 3 bases, and 13 bases lay in between. The CDR3 has 14 residues. CDR3 DNA: TGTGCCAGCTCACGCGGGACAGAGGTCTACGAGCAGTACTTC. This codes for CASSRGTEVYEQYF.

The chain recombines TRBV6-2 or TRBV6-3 with TRBJ1-5; D call uncertain. Germline values: CDR1 MNHEY, CDR2 SVGEGT. This CDR3 has 15 residues. V lost 3 bases, J lost 6 bases, and 15 bases lay in between. This CDR3 reads CASSYQVAFSQPQHF. CDR3 nucleotides: TGTGCCAGCAGTTATCAGGTCGCCTTCTCTCAGCCCCAGCATTTT.

The V call is TRBV7-9, the J call TRBJ1-1; D is undetermined. The CDR3 sequence is 15 residues long. V was trimmed by 5 bases and J by 1 base, leaving 14 bases between them. Germline V lookup: CDR1 SEHNR, CDR2 FQNEAQ (reference sequence). The CDR3 DNA reads TGTGCCAGCAGCGTACGAGGGAATAAGAACACTGAAGCTTTCTTT. Translated: CASSVRGNKNTEAFF.

The chain has TRBV7-6 and TRBJ2-1, with 9 bases identical to TRBD2. Trimming removed 1 base from V and 9 bases from J; junction bases left unmatched: 7. Germline V gene data show CDR1 as SGHVS and CDR2 as FNYEAQ. This CDR3 comprises 15 residues. CDR3 DNA sequence: TGTGCCAGCAGCTTAGGGGTAGCGGGAGCCGGTGAGCAGTTCTTC. It is translated as CASSLGVAGAGEQFF. Full variable domain (remainder filled in from reference TRBV7-6 and TRBJ2-1): GAGVSQSPRYKVTKRGQDVALRCDPISGHVSLYWYRQALGQGPEFLTYFNYEAQQDKSGLPNDRFSAERPEGSISTLTIQRTEQRDSAMYRCASSLGVAGAGEQFFGPGTRLTVL.

The V gene is TRBV7-9, the J gene TRBJ2-2, with 8 bases lining up with TRBD2. The CDR3 spans 16 residues. Germline CDR1 reads SEHNR; CDR2 reads FQNEAQ (reference sequence). V shed 5 bases and J 6 bases; nucleotides not matched to a gene: 11. CDR3 bases: TGTGCCAGCAGCCCAAGCGGGAGCGCTGCCTCCGGGGAGCTGTTTTTT. The encoded protein is CASSPSGSAASGELFF.

In its sample, this clone was seen once. This rearrangement joins TRBV18 to TRBJ2-5, with TRBD1 matching over 8 bases. Germline V CDR1 and CDR2: KGHSH, LQKENI. This CDR3 region has 14 residues. The trim removed 6 bases at V and 5 bases at J, leaving 8 bases unmatched. CDR3 sequence: CASSPGQERETQYF. The CDR3 DNA reads as TGTGCCAGCTCCCCGGGACAGGAGCGGGAGACCCAGTACTTC.

The J gene is TRBJ2-5, the V gene TRBV6-5, with unresolved D. V was shortened by 6 bases and J by 0 bases, with 14 bases between the two germline ends. The germline V gene has CDR1 MNHEY and CDR2 SVGAGI. CDR3 length: 15 amino acids. The CDR3 loop is CASSSRLSYQETQYF. CDR3 in DNA: TGTGCCAGCAGCTCTCGTTTGTCGTACCAAGAGACCCAGTACTTC.

A single count supports this clone. The gene calls are TRBV2 and TRBJ2-1; 8 nucleotides align to TRBD2. This CDR3 region has 13 residues. The ends lost 11 bases at V and 9 bases at J; junction bases unmatched: 12. Germline V gene lookup returns CDR1 SNHLY and CDR2 FYNNEI. The CDR3, as DNA: TGTGCCCGAAGCGGACTAGCAGGTAGTGAGCAGTTCTTC. Translation gives CARSGLAGSEQFF. Drawing the rest from reference TRBV2 and TRBJ2-1, the complete variable domain is EPEVTQTPSHQVTQMGQEVILRCVPISNHLYFYWYRQILGQKVEFLVSFYNNEISEKSEIFDDQFSVERPDGSNFTLKIRSTKLEDSAMYFCARSGLAGSEQFFGPGTRLTVL.

The rearrangement uses TRBV21-1 and TRBJ2-1; the table's D gene call, TRBD2, was not cross checked with the DNA. TRBV21-1 is marked as a pseudogene. The CDR3 loop spans 15 amino acids. The CDR3 loop is CASSNGHSEGNEQFF. The CDR3 DNA reads as TGTGCCAGCAGCAACGGTCATAGTGAGGGCAATGAGCAGTTCTTC.

As DNA, the CDR3 is TGCGCCAGCAGCCAAGTTGGCAGAAGCTCCTACAATGAGCAGTTCTTC. This sequence encodes CASSQVGRSSYNEQFF. The chain links TRBV4-1 to TRBJ2-1, with D unresolved. CDR1 MGHRA and CDR2 YSYEKL come from the germline V gene. The CDR3 has 16 amino acids. V was shortened by 1 base and J by 0 bases, with 10 bases between the two germline ends.

J is TRBJ1-6 and V is TRBV27, with D perhaps matching TRBD1 (5 bases). Looked up from germline, CDR1 is MNHEY and CDR2 is SMNVEV (reference sequence). The CDR3 runs 18 residues. The V and J ends lost 1 base and 0 bases respectively, with 13 bases between them. This CDR3 is CASSLFQGSGSYNSPLHF. The CDR3 DNA reads TGTGCCAGCAGTTTATTCCAGGGATCGGGCTCCTATAATTCACCCCTCCACTTT.

This clone was found once. This chain uses TRBV3-1 (or the pseudogene TRBV3-2) with TRBJ1-1, with a weak D call TRBD1 (5 bases). CDR3 length: 15 amino acids. Trimming shortened V by 3 bases and J by 4 bases, and 15 bases separated the two germline ends. Germline V gene data show CDR1 as LGHDT and CDR2 as YNNKEL (reference sequence). As DNA, the CDR3 is TGTGCCAGCAGCCAGCAGGGCGGTGCAGGCACTGAAGCTTTCTTT. This codes for CASSQQGGAGTEAFF.